Presented here are 5 T cell receptor beta chains from one specimen sequenced in a study of regulatory and conventional T cells in RAG deficiency. TCRdb's table, derived via immunoSEQ multiplex PCR, lists solely in-frame clones and lacks some. The table includes 25,000 to 35,000 clones, approximately 90% detected once. A further study also used this sample, focusing on regulatory T cells. As that report states: The PCR used 52 TRBV and 13 TRBJ primers.

The sequenced material came from CD8+ T cells sorted from blood. The receptors were sampled from a human donor in good health.

The genes are TRBV28 and TRBJ1-4, with 7 nucleotides matching TRBD1. CDR3 size: 15 residues. In germline, CDR1 is MDHEN, CDR2 SYDVKM. The V and J ends lost 5 bases and 8 bases, in that order; junction bases with no gene match: 11. The CDR3 nucleotides read TGTGCCAGCAGTAACCCCGGGACAGCCCGGGAAAAACTGTTTTTT. Amino acid sequence: CASSNPGTAREKLFF.

V gene TRBV14 combines with J gene TRBJ2-1; D is possibly TRBD1 (5 bases). V was trimmed by 5 bases and J by 8 bases, leaving 13 bases between them. The CDR3 loop spans 13 amino acids. Germline CDR1 is SGHDN and CDR2 is FVKESK. The CDR3 here is CASSESGLDEQFF. CDR3 in DNA: TGTGCCAGCAGCGAGTCAGGGCTCGATGAGCAGTTCTTC. Drawing the rest from reference TRBV14 and TRBJ2-1, the complete variable domain is EAGVTQFPSHSVIEKGQTVTLRCDPISGHDNLYWYRRVMGKEIKFLLHFVKESKQDESGMPNNRFLAERTGGTYSTLKVQPAELEDSGVYFCASSESGLDEQFFGPGTRLTVL.

The rearrangement uses TRBV7-3 and TRBJ1-1, with 7 bases aligning to TRBD1. The V segment lost 2 bases and the J segment 3 bases; nucleotides outside the gene matches: 6. The CDR3 is 15 amino acids. CDR1 and CDR2 from the germline V gene are SGHTA and FQGTGA. DNA for the CDR3: TGTGCCAGCAGCTTAGGGGCCACAGGGGACACTGAAGCTTTCTTT. Translated: CASSLGATGDTEAFF.

About this clone itself: The junction departs from the called germline gene at one end, perhaps through a read error. The chain is built from TRBV6-5 and TRBJ1-1; D unresolved. Germline loops: CDR1 MNHEY, CDR2 SVGAGI. This CDR3 region has 15 residues. CDR3 protein: CASSYPRAPNTEASF. DNA of the CDR3: TGTGCCAGCAGTTACCCAAGGGCCCCGAACACTGAAGCTTCCTTT.

The chain has TRBV11-3 and TRBJ1-2; no clear D. The CDR3 length is 15 residues. The V end lost 5 bases, the J end lost 0 bases, and 13 bases lay between the germline ends. The germline gives CDR1 SGHNT, CDR2 YENEEA. The CDR3 region is CASSPMEGTNYGYTF. The CDR3 DNA follows: TGTGCCAGCAGCCCTATGGAGGGTACTAACTATGGCTACACCTTC. Looking up the rest from reference TRBV11-3 and TRBJ1-2 gives the full variable domain: EAGVVQSPRYKIIEKKQPVAFWCNPISGHNTLYWYLQNLGQGPELLIRYENEEAVDDSQLPKDRFSAERLKGVDSTLKIQPAELGDSAVYLCASSPMEGTNYGYTFGSGTRLTVV.